Shown below are 29 T cell receptor beta chains from a single sample sequenced in a study of T cell changes during pregnancy in multiple sclerosis. The table came from immunoSEQ multiplex PCR; TCRdb's copy has only in-frame clones and leaves some out. Found here are just under 45,000 clones, more than 90% of them singletons; the top ten hold approximately 0.67%. The sequenced sample was CD4+ T cells from peripheral blood mononuclear cells, obtained in the first trimester of pregnancy. These receptor sequences come from a female donor with multiple sclerosis, enrolled in a pregnancy study.

The chain employs TRBV5-8 and TRBJ2-5; 13 bases line up with TRBD2. There are 15 residues in the CDR3. Germline CDR1 SGHTS, CDR2 YDEGEE. Trimming took 4 bases from V and 5 from J; bases not matched to a gene: 5. CDR3 sequence reads: CASSPGLAGSETQYF. CDR3 DNA sequence: TGTGCCAGCAGCCCGGGACTAGCGGGATCGGAGACCCAGTACTTC. Complete variable domain (other parts from reference TRBV5-8 and TRBJ2-5): EAGVTQSPTHLIKTRGQQATLRCSPISGHTSVYWYQQALGLGLQFLLWYDEGEERNRGNFPPRFSGRQFPNYSSELNVNALELEDSALYLCASSPGLAGSETQYFGPGTRLLVL.

The rearrangement links TRBV5-1 to TRBJ2-5, with TRBD2 as a possible D gene (5 bases). Germline V gene sequence: CDR1 SGHRS, CDR2 YFSETQ. The CDR3 consists of 14 residues. V lost 1 base and J 5 bases, leaving 12 bases between the germline ends. The CDR3 is CASSLYSGWETQYF. Written as DNA, the CDR3 is TGCGCCAGCAGCTTGTATTCGGGGTGGGAGACCCAGTACTTC.

This clone was counted once. The gene calls are TRBV9 and TRBJ2-3, with a weak D call TRBD2 (6 bases). The CDR3 consists of 15 residues. Germline CDR1 SGDLS, CDR2 YYNGEE. V lost 3 bases to trimming and J lost 3 bases, with 14 bases between them. The CDR3 sequence is CASSAGVLGTDTQYF. CDR3 coding DNA: TGTGCCAGCAGCGCGGGGGTACTAGGGACAGATACGCAGTATTTT.

The chain couples TRBV28 to TRBJ2-3, with 8 bases matching TRBD2. V lost 4 bases, J lost 0 bases, and 15 bases stayed unmatched. The CDR3 loop spans 19 amino acids. Germline lookup yields CDR1 MDHEN and CDR2 SYDVKM. This CDR3 reads CASSSETSEDTTSTDTQYF. CDR3 DNA: TGTGCCAGCAGTTCGGAGACTAGCGAAGATACCACTAGCACAGATACGCAGTATTTT.

The chain uses TRBV4-2 and TRBJ2-1; no reliable D call. The germline V gene encodes CDR1 LGHNA and CDR2 YNFKEQ. Trimming cost V 0 bases and J 7 bases, with 7 bases left between them. The CDR3 is 13 residues long. CDR3 sequence: CASSQESTNEQFF. The CDR3 region has the DNA TGTGCCAGCAGCCAAGAAAGCACTAATGAGCAGTTCTTC.

The chain employs TRBV29-1 and TRBJ1-2, with D possibly being TRBD1 (5 bases). V was cut by 7 bases and J by 3 bases, with 15 bases left in between. Germline-derived CDR1 and CDR2 are SQVTM and ANQGSEA. This CDR3 is 13 amino acids long. CDR3 sequence: CSAVTTDDYGYTF. The CDR3 DNA reads as TGCAGCGCTGTAACGACAGACGACTATGGCTACACCTTC.

The rearrangement joins TRBV9 to TRBJ1-5; 7 bases fit TRBD1. V trimming: 3 bases; J trimming: 4 bases; junction bases outside the gene matches: 19. CDR1 and CDR2 (germline): SGDLS, YYNGEE. The CDR3 has 19 residues. In nucleotides, the CDR3 is TGTGCCAGCAGCGCCCAATCTTGCGGACAGGCGGGGTATAATCAGCCCCAGCATTTT. This translates into CASSAQSCGQAGYNQPQHF.

V gene TRBV11-2 combines with J gene TRBJ2-7; 9 bases align to TRBD1. V trimming: 7 bases; J trimming: 6 bases; junction bases outside the gene matches: 13. Germline V lookup: CDR1 SGHAT, CDR2 FQNNGV. CDR3 length equals 15 residues. The CDR3 loop is CASTTGGQGFVEQYF. The DNA of the CDR3 is TGTGCCAGCACCACGGGGGGACAGGGATTTGTCGAGCAGTACTTC.

The genes are TRBV2 and TRBJ2-5; a weak D match, TRBD2 (6 bases). The CDR3 contains 15 residues. CDR1 is SNHLY, CDR2 FYNNEI, per germline. V lost 4 bases, J lost 5 bases, and 17 bases lay in between. CDR3 nucleotides: TGTGCCAGCAGTGTGAGCGGGCAGAAGGGGGAGACCCAGTACTTC. Its protein is CASSVSGQKGETQYF.

This chain joins TRBV9 and TRBJ2-2; TRBD2 aligns across 15 bases. CDR3 length equals 18 residues. The V and J ends lost 2 bases and 1 base, in that order; junction bases with no gene match: 3. Germline values: CDR1 SGDLS, CDR2 YYNGEE. CDR3 bases: TGTGCCAGCAGCGTCGGGACTAGCGGGAGGAAGAACACCGGGGAGCTGTTTTTT. Translated: CASSVGTSGRKNTGELFF.

The chain employs TRBV9 and TRBJ2-2; 7 bases align to TRBD1. Losses at the gene ends were 1 base for V and 5 bases for J; bases not matched to a gene: 5. Germline lookup yields CDR1 SGDLS and CDR2 YYNGEE. This CDR3 contains 15 residues. CDR3 loop: CASSVKGAGTGELFF. CDR3 nucleotide sequence: TGTGCCAGCAGCGTAAAGGGGGCAGGGACCGGGGAGCTGTTTTTT.

The gene calls are TRBV12-1 and TRBJ2-5; TRBD1, as called in the table, went unchecked against the DNA. TRBV12-1 counts as a pseudogene. The CDR3 spans 13 residues. The CDR3: CASSQGTGGTQYF. The CDR3 coding sequence is TGTGCCAGCAGCCAGGGGACGGGTGGGACCCAGTACTTC.

V usage is TRBV5-5 and J usage is TRBJ1-5, with D possibly TRBD1 on 5 matching bases. V was shortened by 4 bases and J by 6 bases, with 17 bases between the two germline ends. Looked up from germline, CDR1 is SGHKS and CDR2 is YYEKEE (reference sequence). The CDR3 length is 15 residues. The CDR3 DNA reads as TGTGCCAGCAGCCCCGTGCAGGGCAGGAGTCAGCCCCAGCATTTT. Encoded protein: CASSPVQGRSQPQHF.

This rearrangement joins TRBV7-9 to TRBJ2-7, with 14 positions matching TRBD2. There are 16 residues in the CDR3. With 3 bases clipped from V and 6 bases from J, the junction kept 7 bases outside the gene matches. CDR1 and CDR2 from the germline V gene are SEHNR and FQNEAQ (reference sequence). The CDR3: CASSLYLGTSGGEQYF. The CDR3 DNA is TGTGCCAGCAGCTTGTACCTAGGGACTAGCGGGGGCGAGCAGTACTTC. The full variable domain, rest sourced from reference TRBV7-9 and TRBJ2-7, is DTGVSQNPRHKITKRGQNVTFRCDPISEHNRLYWYRQTLGQGPEFLTYFQNEAQLEKSRLLSDRFSAERPKGSFSTLEIQRTEQGDSAMYLCASSLYLGTSGGEQYFGPGTRLTVT.

The chain has TRBV18 and TRBJ2-7; 9 nucleotides align to TRBD1. Germline V gene lookup returns CDR1 KGHSH and CDR2 LQKENI. Trimming removed 3 bases from V and 4 bases from J; junction bases left unmatched: 10. CDR3 size: 16 residues. The CDR3 nucleotides are TGTGCCAGCTCACCGCTAAACCGGGACAGGGTTTACGAGCAGTACTTC. Translated: CASSPLNRDRVYEQYF.

This chain uses TRBV5-1 with TRBJ2-3; TRBD1 is a possible D gene (6 bases). V was trimmed by 5 bases and J by 6 bases, leaving 19 bases between them. This CDR3 spans 15 amino acids. Germline V gene data show CDR1 as SGHRS and CDR2 as YFSETQ. The CDR3, as DNA: TGCGCCAGCAGGATACAGGGAAAGTCTCGGGATACGCAGTATTTT. This translates into CASRIQGKSRDTQYF.

The CDR3 DNA follows: TGCAGCGTTGCAGGGAAATCCTACAATGAGCAGTTCTTC. Its protein is CSVAGKSYNEQFF. The genes are TRBV29-1 and TRBJ2-1, with a possible D match to TRBD1 (5 bases). Germline V lookup: CDR1 SQVTM, CDR2 ANQGSEA. V gave up 4 bases and J gave up 1 base, with 8 bases separating them. This CDR3 spans 13 amino acids.

This rearrangement joins TRBV11-2 to TRBJ2-7; perhaps TRBD1 as D (6 bases). The CDR3 is made up of 17 amino acids. Trimming took 4 bases from V and 4 from J, leaving 23 bases between them. Germline V CDR1 and CDR2: SGHAT, FQNNGV. The CDR3 is CASSSITGSVASYEQYF. The CDR3 DNA follows: TGTGCCAGCAGCTCTATTACAGGGTCCGTAGCTTCGTACGAGCAGTACTTC.

The chain couples TRBV25-1 to TRBJ2-5; TRBD1 matches at 7 bases. With V trimmed by 7 bases and J by 3 bases, 5 bases remained unmatched. This CDR3 is built from 13 residues. The germline V gene has CDR1 MGHDK and CDR2 SYGVNS. CDR3 nucleotide sequence: TGTGCCAGCATGGGACAGTTAAAAGAGACCCAGTACTTC. This translates into CASMGQLKETQYF.

The rearrangement links TRBV18 to TRBJ1-5; no reliable D call. With 3 bases removed from V and 0 bases from J, the gap between germline ends came to 9 bases. Germline V gene sequence: CDR1 KGHSH, CDR2 LQKENI. CDR3 length: 15 amino acids. The CDR3 DNA follows: TGTGCCAGCTCACCTACACAGCTTAGCAATCAGCCCCAGCATTTT. Encoded protein: CASSPTQLSNQPQHF.

V usage is TRBV2 and J usage is TRBJ1-4; 7 bases are a match to TRBD1. This CDR3 has 14 residues. V shed 5 bases, J shed 8 bases, and the junction held 8 bases outside the gene matches. Germline V gene sequence: CDR1 SNHLY, CDR2 FYNNEI. CDR3 nucleotides: TGTGCCAGCAGTTACAGGGGACCGCCGGAAAAACTGTTTTTT. This gives the protein CASSYRGPPEKLFF.

DNA for the CDR3: TGTGCCAGCAGTAGCCCCTATAACCCCACTGAAGCTTTCTTT. Its protein is CASSSPYNPTEAFF. The chain couples TRBV7-9 to TRBJ1-1, with D unresolved. Germline V gene lookup returns CDR1 SEHNR and CDR2 FQNEAQ (reference sequence). The CDR3 has 14 amino acids. V lost 6 bases and J lost 4, with 15 bases in between.

This rearrangement joins TRBV4-1 to TRBJ2-5; TRBD2 is a possible D gene (5 bases). CDR3 length equals 15 residues. Germline V gene sequence: CDR1 MGHRA, CDR2 YSYEKL. V lost 1 base, J lost 4 bases, and 13 bases lay in between. The CDR3 here is CASSQVEGSTETQYF. As DNA, the CDR3 is TGCGCCAGCAGCCAAGTCGAGGGCAGCACAGAGACCCAGTACTTC.

The chain links TRBV4-2 to TRBJ1-5; a possible D gene is TRBD1 (5 bases). V shed 2 bases and J shed 1 base, with 6 bases lying between them. Germline V CDR1 and CDR2: LGHNA, YNFKEQ. The CDR3 covers 14 residues. The CDR3 is CASSQRGSNQPQHF. DNA of the CDR3: TGTGCCAGCAGCCAAAGGGGAAGCAATCAGCCCCAGCATTTT.

The V call is TRBV11-2, the J call TRBJ1-4; no definite D call. This CDR3 is 17 amino acids long. Between the trimmed V and J ends, which lost 5 bases and 0 bases, there was a span of 16 bases. Germline-derived CDR1 and CDR2 are SGHAT and FQNNGV. CDR3 nucleotide sequence: TGTGCCAGCAGCCCCCGTGCGGTGACCGCAACTAATGAAAAACTGTTTTTT. This gives the protein CASSPRAVTATNEKLFF.

This chain joins TRBV11-3 and TRBJ2-1, with 10 bases identical to TRBD1. V was pared by 1 base and J by 9 bases, with 6 bases of the junction left unmatched. The germline gives CDR1 SGHNT, CDR2 YENEEA. The CDR3 totals 15 residues. CDR3 sequence reads: CASSLAETGGSEQFF. The CDR3 DNA reads TGTGCCAGCAGCTTAGCCGAGACAGGGGGCAGTGAGCAGTTCTTC.

The genes are TRBV27 and TRBJ2-1; TRBD2 agrees at 8 bases. There are 17 residues in the CDR3. Per the germline V gene, CDR1 is MNHEY and CDR2 is SMNVEV (reference sequence). With V trimmed by 2 bases and J by 6 bases, 12 bases remained unmatched. CDR3 in amino acids: CASSLIAGTLGSNEQFF. In DNA, the CDR3 is TGTGCCAGCAGTTTAATAGCGGGGACTCTGGGCTCCAATGAGCAGTTCTTC.

This chain's CDR3 is CASGLSGTATDTQYF. The CDR3, as DNA: TGTGCTAGTGGTTTGTCAGGGACAGCCACAGATACGCAGTATTTT. This rearrangement joins TRBV12-5 to TRBJ2-3, with 7 bases aligning to TRBD1. Trimming removed 2 bases from V and 2 bases from J; junction bases left unmatched: 4. CDR1 and CDR2 (germline): LGHNT, FRNRAP. The CDR3 loop spans 15 amino acids. The whole variable domain, filled in from reference TRBV12-5 and TRBJ2-3, reads DARVTQTPRHKVTEMGQEVTMRCQPILGHNTVFWYRQTMMQGLELLAYFRNRAPLDDSGMPKDRFSAEMPDATLATLKIQPSEPRDSAVYFCASGLSGTATDTQYFGPGTRLTVL.

The chain links TRBV28 to TRBJ1-1; D remains unclear. The CDR3 consists of 13 residues. CDR1 MDHEN and CDR2 SYDVKM come from the germline V gene. V lost 6 bases to trimming and J lost 2 bases, with 10 bases between them. The CDR3 protein is CASSPGLNTEAFF. CDR3 bases: TGTGCCAGCAGCCCCGGACTTAACACTGAAGCTTTCTTT.